Below are 19 T cell receptor beta chains sequenced from a single sample in a study of response to subunit inactivated influenza vaccine. TCRdb recomputed calls from the RT-PCR reads with MiXCR, one row per CDR3 protein. The sample yields about 570,000 distinct CDR3 sequences, around 10% seen once. This same sample was also part of a study on T cells expressing NK-cell markers. This second study says: As the method of synthesis, 5'RACE template switching with UMIs yielded TCR beta cDNA.

This specimen was PBMCs from blood, taken on the day of vaccination. The receptor set was obtained from a man over 45 who received an inactivated influenza vaccine.

This clonotype was seen at least ten times. The chain couples TRBV12-3 or TRBV12-4 to TRBJ2-3, with 13 bases matching TRBD2. Trimming at V came to 3 bases and at J to 4 bases, leaving 1 base not matched to a gene. This CDR3 contains 15 residues. In nucleotides, the CDR3 is TGTGCCAGCAGTTTTACTAGCGGGGGGGCAGATACGCAGTATTTT. Residues: CASSFTSGGADTQYF.

The J gene is TRBJ2-5, the V gene TRBV9; the match to TRBD2 covers 7 bases. CDR3 length equals 14 residues. The ends lost 4 bases at V and 4 bases at J; junction bases unmatched: 7. Germline V gene sequence: CDR1 SGDLS, CDR2 YYNGEE. The CDR3 protein is CASSNRDYGETQYF. The CDR3 coding sequence is TGTGCCAGCAGCAACCGGGACTATGGAGAGACCCAGTACTTC. Full variable domain (rest looked up from reference TRBV9 and TRBJ2-5): DSGVTQTPKHLITATGQRVTLRCSPRSGDLSVYWYQQSLDQGLQFLIQYYNGEERAKGNILERFSAQQFPDLHSELNLSSLELGDSALYFCASSNRDYGETQYFGPGTRLLVL.

The table lists this clonotype with a few counts. The rearrangement joins TRBV5-1 to TRBJ1-6, with 8 bases lining up with TRBD1. CDR3 length: 15 residues. The germline V gene encodes CDR1 SGHRS and CDR2 YFSETQ. J gave up 5 bases and V 3 bases, and 4 bases lay outside the gene matches. For the CDR3, the DNA is TGCGCCAGCAGCTCCCGGACAGGGAATAATTCACCCCTCCACTTT. It specifies CASSSRTGNNSPLHF.

This clonotype has a handful of counts. V gene TRBV15 combines with J gene TRBJ2-7, with 8 bases identical to TRBD2. The J segment lost 5 bases and the V segment lost 0 bases, leaving 9 bases of the junction unmatched. Looked up from germline, CDR1 is LNHNV and CDR2 is YYDKDF (reference sequence). The CDR3 contains 16 residues. The DNA for the CDR3 is TGTGCCACCAGCAGAGATCTTGGCCTAGCGGGCGACGAGCAGTACTTC. This translates into CATSRDLGLAGDEQYF.

This chain joins TRBV29-1 and TRBJ2-3; 7 bases line up with TRBD2. Per the germline V gene, CDR1 is SQVTM and CDR2 is ANQGSEA. V was pared by 3 bases and J by 5 bases, with 8 bases of the junction left unmatched. The CDR3 totals 14 residues. The CDR3 coding sequence is TGCAGCGTTGATTTAGCGGGTGGGGTAGATACGCAGTATTTT. Amino acids: CSVDLAGGVDTQYF.

This clonotype was detected only a few times. V gene TRBV6-2 or TRBV6-3 combines with J gene TRBJ2-5; no clear D gene. The CDR3 is made up of 11 amino acids. The V gene lost 5 bases and the J gene lost 11 bases, with 12 bases spanning the gap. Germline V gene data show CDR1 as MNHEY and CDR2 as SVGEGT. CDR3 bases: TGTGCCAGCAGTCACGACTTGGGGCAGTACTTC. Amino acids: CASSHDLGQYF.

This clonotype occurred a few times. V and J are TRBV18 and TRBJ1-2; 7 bases agree with TRBD1. J lost 2 bases, V lost 3 bases, and 9 bases had no gene match. The CDR3 totals 16 residues. In germline, CDR1 is KGHSH, CDR2 LQKENI. DNA of the CDR3: TGTGCCAGCTCACCCGGGACAGTATCCTCAAACTATGGCTACACCTTC. This gives the protein CASSPGTVSSNYGYTF.

This chain links TRBV6-2 or TRBV6-3 with TRBJ2-7; 7 bases are shared with TRBD2. CDR3 length: 15 amino acids. Per germline, CDR1 MNHEY and CDR2 SVGEGT. The ends lost 0 bases at V and 0 bases at J; junction bases unmatched: 2. The CDR3 bases are TGTGCCAGCAGTTACTCGAGGGACTACTCCTACGAGCAGTACTTC. This sequence encodes CASSYSRDYSYEQYF.

This clonotype appeared many times. The V gene is TRBV20-1, the J gene TRBJ1-2, with 7 positions matching TRBD1. The CDR3 length is 14 residues. V was clipped by 0 bases and J by 4 bases; unmatched bases: 5. Germline V gene data show CDR1 as DFQATT and CDR2 as SNEGSKA (reference sequence). The CDR3 nucleotides read TGCAGTGCTAGAGATGGGGCAGGGGGCTATGGCTACACCTTC. Residues: CSARDGAGGYGYTF.

This clonotype was counted a few times. V gene TRBV18 combines with J gene TRBJ2-7, with TRBD1 matching 9 bases. Germline V CDR1 and CDR2: KGHSH, LQKENI. V was clipped by 6 bases and J by 5 bases; unmatched bases: 5. This CDR3 has 13 residues. The DNA of the CDR3 is TGTGCCAGCTCGCGGGACAGGGACCACGAGCAGTACTTC. Translating it yields CASSRDRDHEQYF.

This clonotype appeared a few times. The genes are TRBV29-1 and TRBJ2-3, with D perhaps matching TRBD1 or TRBD2 (7 bases each). CDR1 and CDR2 (germline): SQVTM, ANQGSEA. CDR3 size: 14 residues. Trimming cost V 3 bases and J 4 bases, with 14 bases left between them. CDR3 sequence reads: CSVEGSGGADTQYF. The CDR3 nucleotides read TGCAGCGTTGAGGGGTCAGGGGGGGCAGATACGCAGTATTTT.

V is TRBV4-2 and J is TRBJ1-4; 10 positions match TRBD1. Trimming took 3 bases from V and 8 from J; bases not matched to a gene: 9. CDR1 and CDR2 (germline): LGHNA, YNFKEQ. CDR3 length equals 16 residues. CDR3: CASSQAFGQGEEKLFF. DNA of the CDR3: TGTGCCAGCAGCCAGGCCTTTGGACAGGGGGAAGAAAAACTGTTTTTT.

The table lists this clonotype with a few counts. The CDR3 is CATSDSLAGGSRETQYF. CDR3 coding DNA: TGTGCCACCAGTGATTCGCTAGCGGGAGGGTCCCGGGAAACGCAGTATTTT. The gene calls are TRBV24-1 and TRBJ2-3; 12 bases fit TRBD2. The germline V gene has CDR1 KGHDR and CDR2 SFDVKD. V lost 2 bases, J lost 9 bases, and 11 bases stayed unmatched. This CDR3 is built from 17 residues.

This clonotype was counted a few times. This chain connects TRBV27 to TRBJ1-1; no definite D call. The CDR3 loop spans 12 amino acids. V gave up 3 bases and J gave up 6 bases, with 8 bases separating them. Germline V lookup: CDR1 MNHEY, CDR2 SMNVEV (reference sequence). The CDR3 nucleotides are TGTGCCAGCAGTTTTGTCGGTTCTGAAGCTTTCTTT. It is translated as CASSFVGSEAFF.

The V and J genes are TRBV6-1 and TRBJ2-1; TRBD1 is a possible D gene (6 bases). Germline loops: CDR1 MNHNS, CDR2 SASEGT. V lost 2 bases and J 6 bases, leaving 11 bases between the germline ends. This CDR3 is 14 amino acids long. CDR3 sequence: CASSESPGVNEQFF. The CDR3 nucleotides are TGTGCCAGCAGTGAATCCCCAGGGGTCAATGAGCAGTTCTTC.

This clonotype was observed many times. The rearrangement links TRBV20-1 to TRBJ2-1; D is unresolved. V dropped 0 bases and J dropped 4 bases, with 10 bases sitting between them. The CDR3 extends over 14 amino acids. The germline gives CDR1 DFQATT, CDR2 SNEGSKA (reference sequence). The CDR3 DNA is TGCAGTGCTAGAGATTTCAGGCAATACAATGAGCAGTTCTTC. Its protein is CSARDFRQYNEQFF.

V is TRBV6-1 and J is TRBJ1-1; D possibly corresponds to TRBD1 (5 bases). V gave up 5 bases and J gave up 9 bases, with 19 bases separating them. Germline CDR1 reads MNHNS; CDR2 reads SASEGT. The CDR3 totals 14 residues. CDR3 sequence: CASSTPRSGTQAFF. The CDR3 DNA reads TGTGCCAGCAGTACCCCCCGGTCCGGGACGCAAGCTTTCTTT.

The chain carries TRBV4-2 and TRBJ2-7, with no clear D. V was clipped by 0 bases and J by 1 base, with 10 bases between them. Germline assignment: CDR1 LGHNA and CDR2 YNFKEQ. The CDR3 length is 15 residues. The CDR3 nucleotides are TGTGCCAGCAGCCAAGATTACGTTAGGTCCTACGAGCAGTACTTC. Residues: CASSQDYVRSYEQYF.

This clonotype was seen ten or more times. The chain employs TRBV6-1 and TRBJ1-2; D is ambiguous. V lost 2 bases to trimming and J lost 8 bases, with 18 bases between them. The CDR3 is 15 amino acids. Germline V gives CDR1 MNHNS, CDR2 SASEGT. DNA for the CDR3: TGTGCCAGCAGTGAAACGTTGGGCAGGAACAACGGCTACACCTTC. Amino acids: CASSETLGRNNGYTF.